What follows is one TCR beta chain and its context. Its target is not known. This record belongs to a study of PD-L1 blockade in urothelial cancer. Study information: Blood drawn 3 weeks (second dose) and 6 weeks after treatment start was analyzed. Median T cell yield per blood sample was about 150,000 cells. Study-wide results and limits: Greater 3-week expansion of tumor-associated blood clones was recorded for durable-benefit patients.

Germline CDR1 MDHEN, CDR2 SYDVKM. V was shortened by 8 bases and J by 4 bases, with 15 bases between the two germline ends. The CDR3 covers 13 residues. Repertoires were generated with immunoSEQ multiplex PCR, while TCRdb's copy carries only in-frame clones and drops some. Found here are some 71,000 clones, roughly nine tenths of them singletons; the top ten hold around 3.3%. The sample in question was PBMCs, obtained around atezolizumab (anti-PD-L1) treatment. This chain joins TRBV28 and TRBJ2-7; D gene unclear. The source is a man aged 60 to 69 with urothelial cancer. CDR3 nucleotides: TGTGCCAGCTCCCCCGGAGCCAAATACGAGCAGTACTTC. This sequence encodes CASSPGAKYEQYF.